The 25 T cell receptor beta chains presented below share a single source sample, sequenced in a study of chemoradiotherapy in HPV16-positive cancers. Profiling relied on immunoSEQ multiplex PCR, and the TCRdb table lists in-frame clones only, not all of them. In the table there are some 7,300 clones, less than 90% of which are singletons. Sampling was carried out from a patient who underwent chemoradiotherapy. The receptors shown here come from a human donor with HPV-associated anogenital cancer.

The chain has TRBV25-1 and TRBJ2-1; possible D gene TRBD2, 7 bases. Germline CDR1 MGHDK, CDR2 SYGVNS. The CDR3 sequence is 18 residues long. Deletions cut 2 bases from V and 7 bases from J, with 24 bases between. The CDR3 loop reads CASSEKKGGGVSVNEQFF. The DNA for the CDR3 is TGTGCCAGCAGTGAAAAAAAGGGGGGGGGAGTTAGCGTAAATGAGCAGTTCTTC.

The J gene is TRBJ2-7, the V gene TRBV5-6; 10 bases line up with TRBD1. Trimming took 2 bases from V and 0 from J; bases not matched to a gene: 2. This CDR3 spans 15 amino acids. CDR1 SGHDT and CDR2 YYEEEE come from the germline V gene. The CDR3 loop is CASSLWTGGSYEQYF. The CDR3 nucleotides read TGTGCCAGCAGCTTATGGACAGGGGGCTCCTACGAGCAGTACTTC. Filled out from reference TRBV5-6 and TRBJ2-7, the complete variable domain reads DAGVTQSPTHLIKTRGQQVTLRCSPKSGHDTVSWYQQALGQGPQFIFQYYEEEERQRGNFPDRFSGHQFPNYSSELNVNALLLGDSALYLCASSLWTGGSYEQYFGPGTRLTVT.

The chain has TRBV5-8 and TRBJ1-1, with TRBD1 identical over 10 bases. The V and J ends lost 4 bases and 5 bases, in that order; junction bases with no gene match: 5. The germline gives CDR1 SGHTS, CDR2 YDEGEE. The CDR3 extends over 14 amino acids. In nucleotides, the CDR3 is TGTGCCAGCAGCCGAGACAGGGGGCGGACTGAAGCTTTCTTT. Its protein product is CASSRDRGRTEAFF.

In DNA, the CDR3 is TGTGCCTGCGGAAGGCCAGATACGCAGTATTTT. Translated: CACGRPDTQYF. The V and J genes are TRBV6-5 and TRBJ2-3; D not resolved. Between the trimmed V and J ends, which lost 11 bases and 4 bases, there was a span of 10 bases. CDR1 MNHEY and CDR2 SVGAGI come from the germline V gene. The CDR3 spans 11 residues.

The chain uses TRBV4-2 and TRBJ2-1, with unresolved D. The V end lost 1 base, the J end lost 4 bases, and 14 bases lay between the germline ends. CDR3 length: 16 amino acids. Germline CDR1 and CDR2: LGHNA and YNFKEQ. The CDR3 DNA reads as TGTGCCAGCAGCCAAGCCCTGGGCGGATCTTACAATGAGCAGTTCTTC. This gives the protein CASSQALGGSYNEQFF.

A single count supports this clone. The CDR3 bases are TGTGCCAGCCAGGAGAGACTAACGGGACAGAAAGCCTATGGCTACACCTTC. Its protein product is CASQERLTGQKAYGYTF. This sequence joins TRBV2 and TRBJ1-2; 7 bases align to TRBD1. The CDR3 covers 17 residues. V lost 8 bases and J lost 4; bases outside the gene matches: 19. From germline, CDR1 is SNHLY and CDR2 FYNNEI.

The genes are TRBV9 and TRBJ2-3; D may be TRBD1 or TRBD2 (6 bases each). Per the germline V gene, CDR1 is SGDLS and CDR2 is YYNGEE. This CDR3 region has 18 residues. The V and J ends lost 3 bases and 3 bases respectively, with 23 bases between them. CDR3 DNA: TGTGCCAGCAGCGCCTCCTCAGGGGCGGGACGGGGAACAGATACGCAGTATTTT. Protein: CASSASSGAGRGTDTQYF. The full variable domain, completed using reference TRBV9 and TRBJ2-3, is DSGVTQTPKHLITATGQRVTLRCSPRSGDLSVYWYQQSLDQGLQFLIQYYNGEERAKGNILERFSAQQFPDLHSELNLSSLELGDSALYFCASSASSGAGRGTDTQYFGPGTRLTVL.

This chain's CDR3 is CASRETRASTDTQYF. CDR3 bases: TGTGCCAGCAGAGAGACTAGAGCCAGCACAGATACGCAGTATTTT. The J gene is TRBJ2-3, the V gene TRBV2, with D possibly matching TRBD2 (6 bases). The ends were cut back, 6 bases at V and 0 bases at J, with 13 bases in the middle. Germline loops: CDR1 SNHLY, CDR2 FYNNEI. This CDR3 contains 15 residues.

The rearrangement uses TRBV2 and TRBJ1-1; 9 positions match TRBD1. V dropped 4 bases and J dropped 4; count of bases not matched to a gene: 4. The CDR3 is made up of 14 amino acids. Germline V CDR1 and CDR2: SNHLY, FYNNEI. This chain's CDR3 is CASSGDRVITEAFF. In DNA, the CDR3 is TGTGCCAGCAGTGGGGACAGGGTCATCACTGAAGCTTTCTTT.

The chain couples TRBV13 to TRBJ2-3; TRBD1 might be the D (6 bases). The CDR3 sequence is 13 residues long. Trimming left V 3 bases short and J 2 bases short, with 6 bases between. Germline V gene sequence: CDR1 PRHDT, CDR2 FYEKMQ (reference sequence). CDR3 DNA sequence: TGTGCCAGCAGCTTGGGGGCCACAGATACGCAGTATTTT. Protein product: CASSLGATDTQYF.

This rearrangement joins TRBV2 to TRBJ1-2; 8 nucleotides line up with TRBD1. CDR1 is SNHLY and CDR2 is FYNNEI in the germline V gene. The CDR3 sequence is 15 residues long. V trimming: 2 bases; J trimming: 2 bases; junction bases outside the gene matches: 4. The CDR3 loop is CASSERQGANYGYTF. The CDR3 DNA reads as TGTGCCAGCAGTGAAAGGCAGGGGGCGAACTATGGCTACACCTTC. The full variable domain, rest sourced from reference TRBV2 and TRBJ1-2, is EPEVTQTPSHQVTQMGQEVILRCVPISNHLYFYWYRQILGQKVEFLVSFYNNEISEKSEIFDDQFSVERPDGSNFTLKIRSTKLEDSAMYFCASSERQGANYGYTFGSGTRLTVV.

The chain employs TRBV11-3 and TRBJ1-6, with a tentative D call TRBD1 (6 bases). The length of the CDR3 is 15 residues. Per the germline V gene, CDR1 is SGHNT and CDR2 is YENEEA. Trimming removed 4 bases from V and 10 bases from J, with 17 bases in between. The CDR3 region is CASSWGLQGESPLHF. The CDR3 region has the DNA TGTGCCAGCAGCTGGGGCCTACAGGGAGAATCACCCCTCCACTTT.

This clone appeared a single time. The chain combines TRBV7-3 with TRBJ2-1, with 8 bases fitting TRBD2. The CDR3 runs to 15 residues. V lost 5 bases, J lost 10 bases, and 13 bases stayed unmatched. The V gene's germline CDR1 is SGHTA and CDR2 FQGTGA. CDR3 nucleotides: TGTGCCAGCAGCCAAAACCCCGGGGGGGCTAAGGAGCAGTTCTTC. Protein: CASSQNPGGAKEQFF.

The chain carries TRBV11-2 and TRBJ2-1; the match to TRBD2 covers 9 bases. The CDR3 is 18 amino acids. Germline CDR1 and CDR2: SGHAT and FQNNGV. V dropped 2 bases and J dropped 1; count of bases not matched to a gene: 9. For the CDR3, the DNA is TGTGCCAGCAGCTTAAGGGCTCTGCGGGGGGGTTCCTACAATGAGCAGTTCTTC. Translated: CASSLRALRGGSYNEQFF.

The V call is TRBV11-3, the J call TRBJ1-3; TRBD1 agrees at 7 bases. V was clipped by 5 bases and J by 0 bases; unmatched bases: 4. CDR1 is SGHNT, CDR2 YENEEA, per germline. This CDR3 is built from 15 residues. As DNA, the CDR3 is TGTGCCAGCAGCCCCGGACAGGCCTCTGGAAACACCATATATTTT. Translating it yields CASSPGQASGNTIYF.

The genes are TRBV29-1 and TRBJ1-2, with D unclear. Germline CDR1 is SQVTM and CDR2 is ANQGSEA. CDR3 length equals 12 residues. V lost 2 bases and J lost 8, with 12 bases in between. The DNA of the CDR3 is TGCAGCGTTGAAATGAATTTCGACGGCTACACCTTC. It codes for CSVEMNFDGYTF.

V is TRBV11-2 and J is TRBJ2-3, with D perhaps TRBD2 (6 bases). Trimming cost V 1 base and J 1 base, with 12 bases left between them. Germline V gene lookup returns CDR1 SGHAT and CDR2 FQNNGV. CDR3 length equals 16 residues. This CDR3 is CASSLVAGLGTDTQYF. CDR3 nucleotide sequence: TGTGCCAGCAGCTTAGTTGCGGGATTGGGCACAGATACGCAGTATTTT. The full variable domain, completed using reference TRBV11-2 and TRBJ2-3, is EAGVAQSPRYKIIEKRQSVAFWCNPISGHATLYWYQQILGQGPKLLIQFQNNGVVDDSQLPKDRFSAERLKGVDSTLKIQPAKLEDSAVYLCASSLVAGLGTDTQYFGPGTRLTVL.

The CDR3 protein is CASSPTRNTEAFF. CDR3 nucleotides: TGTGCCAGCAGCCCTACCAGGAACACTGAAGCTTTCTTT. V and J are TRBV5-6 and TRBJ1-1; no definite D call. The ends were cut back, 4 bases at V and 1 base at J, with 8 bases in the middle. CDR3 size: 13 residues. Germline CDR1 is SGHDT and CDR2 is YYEEEE.

This clone was seen only a few times. The chain links TRBV19 to TRBJ2-2; unclear D gene. CDR1 and CDR2 (germline): LNHDA, SQIVND (reference sequence). The CDR3 length is 14 residues. V lost 7 bases and J 7 bases, leaving 16 bases between the germline ends. The DNA for the CDR3 is TGTGCCAGTACCCGGCCCGGAGAACGCGGGGAGCTGTTTTTT. Encoded protein: CASTRPGERGELFF.

This chain connects TRBV14 to TRBJ2-2; D may be TRBD2 (5 bases). Trimming left V 4 bases short and J 0 bases short, with 24 bases between. The CDR3 runs to 20 residues. Looked up from germline, CDR1 is SGHDN and CDR2 is FVKESK. The CDR3: CASSPPGSALSPANTGELFF. CDR3 nucleotide sequence: TGTGCCAGCAGCCCCCCAGGTAGCGCCCTTTCACCCGCGAACACCGGGGAGCTGTTTTTT.

The sample holds one count of this clone. The chain has TRBV27 and TRBJ1-3, with unresolved D. The CDR3 runs to 13 residues. CDR1 and CDR2 (germline): MNHEY, SMNVEV (reference sequence). Trimming removed 2 bases from V and 2 bases from J, with 4 bases in between. DNA of the CDR3: TGTGCCAGCAGTTTAGGGCCTGGAAACACCATATATTTT. Translating gives CASSLGPGNTIYF.

V gene TRBV2 combines with J gene TRBJ2-3; possibly TRBD1 for D (6 bases). Germline lookup yields CDR1 SNHLY and CDR2 FYNNEI. V lost 6 bases and J 2 bases, leaving 12 bases between the germline ends. This CDR3 has 14 residues. This CDR3 reads CASRYWTDTDTQYF. In DNA, the CDR3 is TGTGCCAGCAGATATTGGACAGACACAGATACGCAGTATTTT.

This chain uses TRBV6-1 with TRBJ1-2; D remains ambiguous. The germline V and J ends were trimmed by 2 bases and 1 base, with 2 bases remaining between them. Germline CDR1 reads MNHNS; CDR2 reads SASEGT. The CDR3 runs 12 residues. For the CDR3, the DNA is TGTGCCAGCAGTGAAAGTAACTATGGCTACACCTTC. Protein: CASSESNYGYTF.

The chain couples TRBV7-2 to TRBJ1-3, with unresolved D. Trimming stripped 4 bases from V and 7 bases from J, with 8 bases between. The germline gives CDR1 SGHTA, CDR2 FQGNSA. This CDR3 is 12 amino acids long. CDR3 sequence: CASSSERNTIYF. CDR3 nucleotides: TGTGCCAGCAGCTCGGAGAGGAACACCATATATTTT.

The chain has TRBV9 and TRBJ2-5; 7 positions agree with TRBD2. The CDR3 is made up of 16 amino acids. J gave up 1 base and V 0 bases, and 6 bases lay outside the gene matches. Looked up from germline, CDR1 is SGDLS and CDR2 is YYNGEE. The CDR3 sequence: CASSVVGRGPQETQYF. CDR3 nucleotides: TGTGCCAGCAGCGTAGTAGGGAGGGGTCCCCAAGAGACCCAGTACTTC. The complete variable domain, with remaining parts taken from reference TRBV9 and TRBJ2-5, reads DSGVTQTPKHLITATGQRVTLRCSPRSGDLSVYWYQQSLDQGLQFLIQYYNGEERAKGNILERFSAQQFPDLHSELNLSSLELGDSALYFCASSVVGRGPQETQYFGPGTRLLVL.